Presented here are 2 T cell receptor beta chains from one specimen sequenced in a study of blood T cell repertoires in COVID-19. Libraries were prepared by immunoSEQ multiplex PCR; TCRdb keeps only in-frame clonotypes and omits some of them. The table shows 110,000 or so clones, with roughly 91% occurring only once. Material: peripheral blood. The receptors were gathered from a human donor with acute or convalescent COVID-19. The donor label of this sample is uncertain.

The chain carries TRBV5-1 and TRBJ2-3; D not resolved. This CDR3 has 15 residues. Germline loops: CDR1 SGHRS, CDR2 YFSETQ. Trimming stripped 0 bases from V and 0 bases from J, with 8 bases between. The CDR3 nucleotides read TGCGCCAGCAGCTTGGCCTCGTCCAGCACAGATACGCAGTATTTT. This gives the protein CASSLASSSTDTQYF.

The chain uses TRBV28 and TRBJ2-7, with TRBD2 identical over 7 bases. The V and J ends lost 5 bases and 2 bases, in that order; junction bases with no gene match: 9. CDR1 is MDHEN and CDR2 is SYDVKM in the germline V gene. This CDR3 is 15 amino acids long. The CDR3 DNA follows: TGTGCCAGCAGTCCCGGGGGTGCGGGAGCCTACGAGCAGTACTTC. This sequence encodes CASSPGGAGAYEQYF.